This T cell receptor beta chain was obtained from a study of chemoradiotherapy in HPV16-positive cancers. The overall study: A couple of HPV16-positive patients' cells yielded candidate HPV-specific clones and common motifs.

V dropped 0 bases and J dropped 7 bases, with 12 bases sitting between them. CDR3 length equals 15 residues. Per the germline V gene, CDR1 is KGHSH and CDR2 is LQKENI. Notes on this clone: The target antigen is unknown.

Broader study findings: Candidate HPV-specific clones and E7-related TCR motifs grew in tumor during treatment. In HPV16-positive patients, HPV-responsive T-cell expansion tracked better recurrence-free survival.

Clones were read by immunoSEQ multiplex PCR, and TCRdb kept only the in-frame ones, dropping some. Of fewer than 40,000 clones in the sample, around 82% were seen once. The TCR comes from a human donor with HPV-associated anogenital cancer. The sample consisted of blood, taken from a patient who underwent chemoradiotherapy. The V and J genes are TRBV18 and TRBJ2-2; no clear D gene. The CDR3 protein is CASSPPEAYVGELFF. Here the CDR3 DNA reads TGTGCCAGCTCACCACCCGAGGCGTACGTCGGGGAGCTGTTTTTT.